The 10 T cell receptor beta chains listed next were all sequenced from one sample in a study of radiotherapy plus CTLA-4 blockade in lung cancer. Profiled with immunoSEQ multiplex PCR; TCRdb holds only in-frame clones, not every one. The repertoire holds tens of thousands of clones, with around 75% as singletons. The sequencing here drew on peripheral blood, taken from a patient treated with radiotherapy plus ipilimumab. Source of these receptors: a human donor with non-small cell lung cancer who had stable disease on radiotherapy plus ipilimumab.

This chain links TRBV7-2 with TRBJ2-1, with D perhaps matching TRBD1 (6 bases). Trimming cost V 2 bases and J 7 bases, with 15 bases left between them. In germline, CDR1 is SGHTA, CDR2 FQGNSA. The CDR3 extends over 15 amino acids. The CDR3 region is CASSLRGQRGNEQFF. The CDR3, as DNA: TGTGCCAGCAGCTTACGGGGCCAGAGGGGGAATGAGCAGTTCTTC.

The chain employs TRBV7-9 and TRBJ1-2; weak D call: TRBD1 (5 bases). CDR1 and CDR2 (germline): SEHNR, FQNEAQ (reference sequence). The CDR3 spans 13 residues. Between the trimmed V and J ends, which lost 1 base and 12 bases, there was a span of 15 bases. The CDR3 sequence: CASSLGERGINTF. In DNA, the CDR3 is TGTGCCAGCAGCTTAGGGGAACGGGGGATAAACACCTTC.

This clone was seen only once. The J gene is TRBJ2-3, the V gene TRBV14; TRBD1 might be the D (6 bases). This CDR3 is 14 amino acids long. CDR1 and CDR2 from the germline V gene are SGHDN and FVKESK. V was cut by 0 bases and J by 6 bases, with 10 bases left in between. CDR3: CASSQDLGADTQYF. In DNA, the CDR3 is TGTGCCAGCAGCCAAGATCTGGGGGCGGATACGCAGTATTTT.

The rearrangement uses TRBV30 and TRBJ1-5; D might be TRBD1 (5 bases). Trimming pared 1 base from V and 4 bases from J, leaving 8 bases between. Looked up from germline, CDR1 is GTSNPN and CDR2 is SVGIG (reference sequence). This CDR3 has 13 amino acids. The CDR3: CAWSAGTNQPQHF. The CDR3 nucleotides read TGTGCCTGGAGTGCAGGGACTAATCAGCCCCAGCATTTT.

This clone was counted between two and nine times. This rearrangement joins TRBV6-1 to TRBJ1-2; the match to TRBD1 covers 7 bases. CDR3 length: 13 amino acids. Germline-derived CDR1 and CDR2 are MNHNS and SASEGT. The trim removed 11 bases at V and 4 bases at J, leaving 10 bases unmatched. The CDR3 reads CAGGGGAGYGYTF. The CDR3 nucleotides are TGTGCCGGCGGAGGGGGCGCAGGCTATGGCTACACCTTC.

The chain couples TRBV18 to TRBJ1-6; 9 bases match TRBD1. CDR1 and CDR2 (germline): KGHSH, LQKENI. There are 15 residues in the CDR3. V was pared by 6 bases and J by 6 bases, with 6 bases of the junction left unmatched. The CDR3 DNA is TGTGCCAGCTCCCCCGGGACAGGGTCTAATTCACCCCTCCACTTT. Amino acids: CASSPGTGSNSPLHF.

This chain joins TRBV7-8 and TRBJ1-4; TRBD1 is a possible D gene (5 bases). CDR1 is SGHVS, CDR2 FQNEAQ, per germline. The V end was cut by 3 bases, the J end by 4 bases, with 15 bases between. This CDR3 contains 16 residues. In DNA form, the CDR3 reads TGTGCCAGCAGCTTTGGGGCCCAGTGGGATAATGAAAAACTGTTTTTT. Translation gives CASSFGAQWDNEKLFF.

The CDR3 loop reads CASSLAPSGGQNEQFF. CDR3 DNA sequence: TGTGCCAGCAGCTTAGCGCCTAGCGGGGGGCAGAATGAGCAGTTCTTC. The chain has TRBV7-2 and TRBJ2-1, with 11 positions matching TRBD2. The germline CDR1 and CDR2 sequences are SGHTA and FQGNSA. Germline trimming cut 0 bases from V and 7 bases from J; bases unmatched to any gene: 5. The CDR3 has 16 amino acids. Based on the CDR3 plus reference TRBV7-2 and TRBJ2-1, the full variable domain is GAGVSQSPSNKVTEKGKDVELRCDPISGHTALYWYRQSLGQGLEFLIYFQGNSAPDKSGLPSDRFSAERTGGSVSTLTIQRTQQEDSAVYLCASSLAPSGGQNEQFFGPGTRLTVL.

CDR3 nucleotide sequence: TGTGCCAGCAGCTTAGCAGGGTTCGTTATACAGGACACTGAAGCTTTCTTT. It encodes CASSLAGFVIQDTEAFF. V gene TRBV11-3 combines with J gene TRBJ1-1; the D gene is possibly TRBD1 (5 bases). Trimming shortened V by 1 base and J by 3 bases, and 18 bases separated the two germline ends. Looked up from germline, CDR1 is SGHNT and CDR2 is YENEEA. The CDR3 extends over 17 amino acids. Complete variable domain (other parts from reference TRBV11-3 and TRBJ1-1): EAGVVQSPRYKIIEKKQPVAFWCNPISGHNTLYWYLQNLGQGPELLIRYENEEAVDDSQLPKDRFSAERLKGVDSTLKIQPAELGDSAVYLCASSLAGFVIQDTEAFFGQGTRLTVV.

The CDR3 loop reads CASTTLEGEQFF. CDR3 sequence (DNA): TGTGCCAGCACTACGCTGGAGGGTGAGCAGTTCTTC. V and J are TRBV7-9 and TRBJ2-1, with a possible D match to TRBD2 (6 bases). Per the germline V gene, CDR1 is SEHNR and CDR2 is FQNEAQ (reference sequence). V was shortened by 7 bases and J by 9 bases, with 13 bases between the two germline ends. The CDR3 is made up of 12 amino acids. Full variable domain (outside the CDR3, taken from reference TRBV7-9 and TRBJ2-1): DTGVSQNPRHKITKRGQNVTFRCDPISEHNRLYWYRQTLGQGPEFLTYFQNEAQLEKSRLLSDRFSAERPKGSFSTLEIQRTEQGDSAMYLCASTTLEGEQFFGPGTRLTVL.